Each of the 4 T cell receptor beta chains below was sequenced from the same sample in a study of technical replicates of blood from a handful of donors. TCRdb's copy holds only in-frame clones and misses some; the assay was immunoSEQ multiplex PCR. The sample lists around 93,000 clones, roughly 94% seen once, with 0.34% in the top ten. The sequenced material came from T cells isolated from PBMCs. The receptors derive from a human donor in good health.

The rearrangement links TRBV30 to TRBJ1-4; 7 bases match TRBD1. The CDR3 has 14 residues. CDR1 and CDR2 from the germline V gene are GTSNPN and SVGIG (reference sequence). V shed 1 base, J shed 7 bases, and the junction held 6 bases outside the gene matches. The CDR3 DNA is TGTGCCTGGAGTGCCCTCCGGACAGGTGAAAAACTGTTTTTT. Translating gives CAWSALRTGEKLFF.

V gene TRBV9 combines with J gene TRBJ1-4; D remains unclear. This CDR3 is built from 15 residues. The V gene's germline CDR1 is SGDLS and CDR2 YYNGEE. Trimming stripped 0 bases from V and 2 bases from J, with 8 bases between. CDR3 nucleotides: TGTGCCAGCAGCGTAGACCACGGGACTAATGAAAAACTGTTTTTT. Amino acids: CASSVDHGTNEKLFF.

This sequence joins TRBV4-3 and TRBJ2-6, with 8 nucleotides matching TRBD1. V was pared by 4 bases and J by 0 bases, with 2 bases of the junction left unmatched. This CDR3 spans 16 amino acids. Per germline, CDR1 LGHNA and CDR2 YSLEER. In nucleotides, the CDR3 is TGCGCCAGCAGCCGGACAGGGAGCTCTGGGGCCAACGTCCTGACTTTC. Its translation: CASSRTGSSGANVLTF.

The count of this clone is one. This rearrangement joins TRBV5-1 to TRBJ2-5, with D perhaps matching TRBD2 (6 bases). The CDR3 sequence is 15 residues long. The V and J ends lost 4 bases and 5 bases respectively, with 18 bases between them. The germline V gene has CDR1 SGHRS and CDR2 YFSETQ. CDR3 DNA: TGCGCCAGCAGCCCCGGCTCGGGGGTGGTGGAGACCCAGTACTTC. It translates to CASSPGSGVVETQYF.